The sequence of this T cell receptor (beta chain) was determined in a study of radiotherapy plus CTLA-4 blockade in lung cancer (dated by TCRdb to 2016 to 2018). Broadly, across the study: Among enrolled patients, approximately 18% had an objective response and roughly 31% reached disease control.

Comments on this clone: Its antigen is still unknown. Base qualities are not at hand, and no much larger clone is one base apart.

In this study, focal radiation therapy paired with CTLA-4 blockade (ipilimumab) was tested in patients who had chemo-refractory metastatic non-small-cell lung cancer. V is reduced by 2 bases and J by 4 bases, leaving a spacing of 8 bases between them. The germline V gene encodes CDR1 SGHVS and CDR2 FQNEAQ. The CDR3 spans 13 residues, from the cysteine through the phenylalanine. Only the CDR3 DNA is retained, 39 bases long and in frame from the first base. What the work shows at the level of the full study, not this receptor alone: After treatment with radiotherapy and ipilimumab, TCR clones that came from tumors expanded in the peripheral blood. Increased serum interferon-beta after radiation, together with early dynamic changes in blood T cell clones, were reported to be the strongest predictors of response.

Receptor libraries were prepared by the immunoSEQ multiplex PCR assay. What TCRdb holds here is the immuneACCESS table cut down to in-frame rearrangements. Part of the clones is not present; checked against another copy, under half of the missing clones reflect an unresolved V gene, and the others are unexplained. The sample contains roughly 30,000 clones, 70% to 85% of them found a single time. The ten largest clones represent roughly 7.4% of the sample. Sequencing was performed on peripheral blood, taken from a patient treated with radiotherapy plus ipilimumab. The sequence was collected from a human donor with non-small cell lung cancer who had stable disease on radiotherapy plus ipilimumab. The chain uses TRBV7-8 and TRBJ2-5, and the D gene may be TRBD2, 6 bases matching. At the DNA level, the sequence is TGTGCCAGCAGCTTAAGGGGAGGAGAGACCCAGTACTTC. This yields the protein CASSLRGGETQYF.